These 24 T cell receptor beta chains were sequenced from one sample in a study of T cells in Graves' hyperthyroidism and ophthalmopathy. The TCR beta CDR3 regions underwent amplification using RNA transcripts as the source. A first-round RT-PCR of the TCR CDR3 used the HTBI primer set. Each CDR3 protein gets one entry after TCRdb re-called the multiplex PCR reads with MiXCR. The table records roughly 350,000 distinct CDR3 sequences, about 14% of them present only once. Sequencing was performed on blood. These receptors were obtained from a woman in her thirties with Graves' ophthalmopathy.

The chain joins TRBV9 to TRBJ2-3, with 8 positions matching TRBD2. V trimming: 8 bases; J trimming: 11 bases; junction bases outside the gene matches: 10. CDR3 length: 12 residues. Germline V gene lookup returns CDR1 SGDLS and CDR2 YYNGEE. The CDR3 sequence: CASQGSGGGQYF. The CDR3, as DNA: TGTGCCAGTCAAGGTTCGGGGGGGGGGCAGTATTTT.

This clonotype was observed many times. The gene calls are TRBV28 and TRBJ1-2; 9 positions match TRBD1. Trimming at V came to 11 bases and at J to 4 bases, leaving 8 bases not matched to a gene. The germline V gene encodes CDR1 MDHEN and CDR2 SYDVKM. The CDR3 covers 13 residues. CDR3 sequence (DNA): TGTGCCTGGAACAGGGGGCGCGGCTATGGCTACACCTTC. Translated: CAWNRGRGYGYTF.

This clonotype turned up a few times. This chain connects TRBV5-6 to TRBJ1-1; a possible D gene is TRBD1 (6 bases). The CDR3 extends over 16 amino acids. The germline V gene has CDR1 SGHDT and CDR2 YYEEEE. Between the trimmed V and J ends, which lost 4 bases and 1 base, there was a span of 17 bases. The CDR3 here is CASSPDSRIRNTEAFF. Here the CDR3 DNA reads TGTGCCAGCAGCCCGGACAGCCGGATCCGGAACACTGAAGCTTTCTTT.

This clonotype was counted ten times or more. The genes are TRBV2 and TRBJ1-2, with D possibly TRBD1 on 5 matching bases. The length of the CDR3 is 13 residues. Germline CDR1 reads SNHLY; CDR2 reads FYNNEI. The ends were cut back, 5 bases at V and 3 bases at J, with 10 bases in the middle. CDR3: CASSFDRDYGYTF. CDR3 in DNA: TGTGCCAGCAGTTTCGACAGAGACTATGGCTACACCTTC.

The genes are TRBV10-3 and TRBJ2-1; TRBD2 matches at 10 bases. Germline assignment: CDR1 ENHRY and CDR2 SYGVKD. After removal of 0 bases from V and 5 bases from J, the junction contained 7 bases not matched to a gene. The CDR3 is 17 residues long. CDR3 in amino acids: CAISESSLLAGDNEQFF. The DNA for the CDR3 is TGTGCCATCAGTGAGTCGAGCTTGCTAGCGGGGGACAATGAGCAGTTCTTC.

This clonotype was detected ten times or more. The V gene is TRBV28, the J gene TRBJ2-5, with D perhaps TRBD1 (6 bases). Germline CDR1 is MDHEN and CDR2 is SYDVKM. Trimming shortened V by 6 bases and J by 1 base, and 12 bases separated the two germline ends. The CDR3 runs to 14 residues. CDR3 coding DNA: TGTGCCAGCAGCCCCGGACAGCTCCAAGAGACCCAGTACTTC. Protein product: CASSPGQLQETQYF. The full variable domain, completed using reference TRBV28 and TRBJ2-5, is DVKVTQSSRYLVKRTGEKVFLECVQDMDHENMFWYRQDPGLGLRLIYFSYDVKMKEKGDIPEGYSVSREKKERFSLILESASTNQTSMYLCASSPGQLQETQYFGPGTRLLVL.

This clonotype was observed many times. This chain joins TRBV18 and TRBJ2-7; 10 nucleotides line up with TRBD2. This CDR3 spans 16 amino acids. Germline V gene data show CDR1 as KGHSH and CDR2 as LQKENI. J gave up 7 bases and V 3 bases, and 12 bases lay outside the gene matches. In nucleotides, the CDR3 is TGTGCCAGCTCACCCGGGCTAGCGGGGGCTTCGGGGGAGCAGTACTTC. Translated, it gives CASSPGLAGASGEQYF.

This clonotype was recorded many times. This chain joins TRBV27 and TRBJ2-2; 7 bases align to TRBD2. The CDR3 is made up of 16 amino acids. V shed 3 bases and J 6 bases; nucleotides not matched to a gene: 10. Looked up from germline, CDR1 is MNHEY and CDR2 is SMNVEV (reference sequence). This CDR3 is CASSFSGVPLPGELFF. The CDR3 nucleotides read TGTGCCAGCAGTTTCAGCGGGGTACCCCTCCCCGGGGAGCTGTTTTTT.

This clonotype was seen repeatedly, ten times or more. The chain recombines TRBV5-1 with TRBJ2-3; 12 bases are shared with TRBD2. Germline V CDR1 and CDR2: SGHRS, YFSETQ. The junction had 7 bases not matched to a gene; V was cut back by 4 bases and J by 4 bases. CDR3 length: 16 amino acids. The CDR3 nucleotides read TGCGCCAGCAGCCTCGGGCCTAGCGGGGGGGCAGATACGCAGTATTTT. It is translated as CASSLGPSGGADTQYF.

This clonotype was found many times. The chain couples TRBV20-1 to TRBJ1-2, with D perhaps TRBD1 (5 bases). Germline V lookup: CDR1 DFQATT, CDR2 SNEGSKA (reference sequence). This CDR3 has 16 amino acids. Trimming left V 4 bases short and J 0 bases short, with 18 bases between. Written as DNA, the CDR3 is TGCAGTGCTAAGATCCCTGGGGACGGCTCTAACTATGGCTACACCTTC. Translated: CSAKIPGDGSNYGYTF.

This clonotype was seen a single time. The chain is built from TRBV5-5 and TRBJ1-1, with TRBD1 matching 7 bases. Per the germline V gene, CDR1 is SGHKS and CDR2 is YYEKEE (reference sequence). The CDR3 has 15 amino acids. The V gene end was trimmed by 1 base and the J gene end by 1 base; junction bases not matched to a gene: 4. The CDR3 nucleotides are TGTGCCAGCAGCTTGACAGGGGTACCGAACACTGAAGCTTTCTTT. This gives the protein CASSLTGVPNTEAFF.

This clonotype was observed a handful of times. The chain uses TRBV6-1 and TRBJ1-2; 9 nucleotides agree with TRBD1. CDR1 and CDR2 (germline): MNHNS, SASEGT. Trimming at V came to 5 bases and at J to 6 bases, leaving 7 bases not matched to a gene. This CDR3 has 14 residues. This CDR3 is CASSPTGGLNGYTF. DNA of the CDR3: TGTGCCAGCAGTCCCACAGGGGGCCTAAATGGCTACACCTTC.

The CDR3 here is CASSEEASGSETQYF. In nucleotides, the CDR3 is TGTGCCAGCAGTGAAGAGGCTAGCGGGAGTGAGACCCAGTACTTC. The V gene is TRBV11-3, the J gene TRBJ2-5; 10 bases are a match to TRBD2. Germline assignment: CDR1 SGHNT and CDR2 YENEEA. The CDR3 consists of 15 residues. Losses at the gene ends were 6 bases for V and 5 bases for J; bases not matched to a gene: 9.

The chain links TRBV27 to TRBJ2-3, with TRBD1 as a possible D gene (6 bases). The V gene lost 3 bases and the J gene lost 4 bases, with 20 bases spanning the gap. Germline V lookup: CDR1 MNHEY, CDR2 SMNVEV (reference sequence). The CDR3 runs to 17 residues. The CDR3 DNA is TGTGCCAGCAGTTTCCAACGAACGCAACAGGGTCCAGATACGCAGTATTTT. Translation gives CASSFQRTQQGPDTQYF.

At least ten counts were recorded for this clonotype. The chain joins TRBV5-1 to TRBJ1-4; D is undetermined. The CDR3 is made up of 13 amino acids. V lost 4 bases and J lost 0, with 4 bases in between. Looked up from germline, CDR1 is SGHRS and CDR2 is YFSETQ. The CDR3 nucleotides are TGCGCCAGCAGCATTGCAACTAATGAAAAACTGTTTTTT. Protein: CASSIATNEKLFF. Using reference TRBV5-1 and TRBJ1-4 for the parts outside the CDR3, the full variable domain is KAGVTQTPRYLIKTRGQQVTLSCSPISGHRSVSWYQQTPGQGLQFLFEYFSETQRNKGNFPGRFSGRQFSNSRSEMNVSTLELGDSALYLCASSIATNEKLFFGSGTQLSVL.

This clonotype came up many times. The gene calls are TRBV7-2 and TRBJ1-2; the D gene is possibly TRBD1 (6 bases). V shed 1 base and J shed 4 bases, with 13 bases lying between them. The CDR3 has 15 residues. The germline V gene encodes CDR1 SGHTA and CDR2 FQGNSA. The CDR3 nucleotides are TGTGCCAGCAGCTTAGTCAGGGGAAATTCCTATGGCTACACCTTC. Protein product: CASSLVRGNSYGYTF.

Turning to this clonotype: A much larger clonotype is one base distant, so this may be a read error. The CDR3 nucleotides read TGTGCCAGCAGCTACTGGGACACCTACGAGCAGTACTTC. Encoded protein: CASSYWDTYEQYF. This chain links TRBV14 with TRBJ2-7; maybe TRBD1 (6 bases). Trimming removed 5 bases at V and 2 bases at J, with 10 bases between. This CDR3 contains 13 residues. The germline V gene has CDR1 SGHDN and CDR2 FVKESK.

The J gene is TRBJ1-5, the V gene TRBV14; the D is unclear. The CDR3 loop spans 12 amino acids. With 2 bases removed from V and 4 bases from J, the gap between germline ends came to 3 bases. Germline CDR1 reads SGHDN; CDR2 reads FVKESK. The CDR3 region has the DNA TGTGCCAGCAGCCAACAGAATCAGCCCCAGCATTTT. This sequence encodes CASSQQNQPQHF.

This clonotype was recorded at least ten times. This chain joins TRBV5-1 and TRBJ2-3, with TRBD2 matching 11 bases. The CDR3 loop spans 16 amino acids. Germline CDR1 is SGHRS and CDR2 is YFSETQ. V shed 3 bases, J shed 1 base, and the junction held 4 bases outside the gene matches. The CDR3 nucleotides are TGCGCCAGCAGCTCGTTACTAGCGGGAGGCACAGATACGCAGTATTTT. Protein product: CASSSLLAGGTDTQYF.

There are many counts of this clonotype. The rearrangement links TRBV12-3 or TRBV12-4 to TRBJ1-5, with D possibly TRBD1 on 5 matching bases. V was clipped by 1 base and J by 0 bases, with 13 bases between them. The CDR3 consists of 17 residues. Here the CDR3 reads CASSLGWEGISNQPQHF. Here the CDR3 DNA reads TGTGCCAGCAGTTTAGGTTGGGAGGGGATTAGCAATCAGCCCCAGCATTTT.

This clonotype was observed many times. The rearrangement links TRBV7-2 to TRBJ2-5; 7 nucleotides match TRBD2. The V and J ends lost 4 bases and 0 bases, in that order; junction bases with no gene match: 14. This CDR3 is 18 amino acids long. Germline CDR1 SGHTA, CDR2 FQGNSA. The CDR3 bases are TGTGCCAGCAGCTCCCCCCAGAAGCGGGGCACGTACCAAGAGACCCAGTACTTC. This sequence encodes CASSSPQKRGTYQETQYF.

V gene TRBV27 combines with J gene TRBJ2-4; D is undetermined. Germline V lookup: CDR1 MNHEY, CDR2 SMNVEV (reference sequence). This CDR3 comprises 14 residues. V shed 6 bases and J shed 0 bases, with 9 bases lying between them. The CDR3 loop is CASSRILAKNIQYF. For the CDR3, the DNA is TGTGCCAGCAGCCGCATACTAGCCAAAAACATTCAGTACTTC.

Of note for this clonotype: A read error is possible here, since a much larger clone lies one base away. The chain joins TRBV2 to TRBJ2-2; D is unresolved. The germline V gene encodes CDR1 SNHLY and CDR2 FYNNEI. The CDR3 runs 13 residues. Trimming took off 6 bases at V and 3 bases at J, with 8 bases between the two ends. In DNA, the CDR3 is TGTGCCAGCAGAGGCGGATACACCGGGGAGCTGTTTTTT. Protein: CASRGGYTGELFF. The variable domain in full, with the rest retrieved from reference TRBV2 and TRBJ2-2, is EPEVTQTPSHQVTQMGQEVILRCVPISNHLYFYWYRQILGQKVEFLVSFYNNEISEKSEIFDDQFSVERPDGSNFTLKIRSTKLEDSAMYFCASRGGYTGELFFGEGSRLTVL.

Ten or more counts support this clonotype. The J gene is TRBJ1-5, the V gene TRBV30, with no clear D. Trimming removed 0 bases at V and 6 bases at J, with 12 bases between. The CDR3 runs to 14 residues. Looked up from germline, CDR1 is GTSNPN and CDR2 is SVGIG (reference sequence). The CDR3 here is CAWSVGSSRQPQHF. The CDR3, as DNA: TGTGCCTGGAGTGTGGGGAGTTCGCGTCAGCCCCAGCATTTT.